This T cell receptor beta chain came from a study of blood T cell repertoires in COVID-19. Sequencing was performed with immunoSEQ multiplex PCR; in TCRdb, only in-frame clones are kept and a portion is missing. The sample consists of 130,000 to 150,000 clones, roughly 90% of them appearing once. The CDR3 totals 16 residues. From germline, CDR1 is SGHTA and CDR2 FQGTGA. Deletions cut 5 bases from V and 3 bases from J, with 19 bases between. The sample comprised PBMCs or T cells enriched from blood (not recorded which). The receptor was isolated from a woman younger than 45 with acute COVID-19. This rearrangement joins TRBV7-3 to TRBJ1-2; a weak D match, TRBD1 (5 bases). CDR3 sequence (DNA): TGTGCCAGCAGCCACGGTCCAGGGTCGGGTGACTATGGCTACACCTTC. Translation gives CASSHGPGSGDYGYTF.